This section outlines one T cell receptor beta chain sequence together with its context. A junction end diverges from the germline sequence, so it may reflect a read error. This specimen comes from a study of blood T cell repertoires in COVID-19. Across the study: In each case, the material was cDNA or gDNA derived from T cells, B-cell-depleted T cells, or PBMCs.

Participants, roughly 18 to 90 years old, spanned around 25 US areas. Per the authors' pipeline: Amplification of reference gene primers was used by the study to estimate nucleated cell counts. TCRdb's copy holds only in-frame clones and misses some; the assay was immunoSEQ multiplex PCR. That table furnishes V, J and clone size, whereas the DNA furnished D and trimming. Here the sample spans over 250,000 clones, roughly 90% being singletons. The CDR3 extends over 13 amino acids. CDR1 is LNHNV and CDR2 is YYDKDF in the germline V gene (reference sequence). The V gene is TRBV15, the J gene TRBJ2-1; D unclear. The sequence came from a woman between 55 and 75 years old who had recovered from COVID-19. Specimen: PBMCs or T cells enriched from blood (not recorded which). This CDR3 is CATSGDNYNEQFF. CDR3 nucleotide sequence: TGTGCCACCAGCGGAGACAATTACAATGAGCAGTTCTTC.